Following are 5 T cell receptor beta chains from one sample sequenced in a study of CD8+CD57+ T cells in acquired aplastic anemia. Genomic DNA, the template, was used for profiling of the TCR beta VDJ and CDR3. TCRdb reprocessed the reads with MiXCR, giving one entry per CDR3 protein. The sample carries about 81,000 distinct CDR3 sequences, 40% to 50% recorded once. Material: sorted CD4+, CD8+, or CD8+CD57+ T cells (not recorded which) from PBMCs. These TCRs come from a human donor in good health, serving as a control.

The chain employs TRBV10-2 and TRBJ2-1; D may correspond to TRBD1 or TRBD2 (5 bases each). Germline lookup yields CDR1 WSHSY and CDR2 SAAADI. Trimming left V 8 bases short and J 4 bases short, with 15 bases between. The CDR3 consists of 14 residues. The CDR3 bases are TGCGCCAGCGCATCCCGGGACGGGTACAATGAGCAGTTCTTC. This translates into CASASRDGYNEQFF.

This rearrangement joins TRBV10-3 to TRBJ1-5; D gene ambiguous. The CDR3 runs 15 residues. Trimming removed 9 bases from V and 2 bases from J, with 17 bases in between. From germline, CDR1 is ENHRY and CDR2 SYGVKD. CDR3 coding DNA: TGTGCCATTCGAGTAGAAAAGGTCGGCAATCAGCCCCAGCATTTT. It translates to CAIRVEKVGNQPQHF.

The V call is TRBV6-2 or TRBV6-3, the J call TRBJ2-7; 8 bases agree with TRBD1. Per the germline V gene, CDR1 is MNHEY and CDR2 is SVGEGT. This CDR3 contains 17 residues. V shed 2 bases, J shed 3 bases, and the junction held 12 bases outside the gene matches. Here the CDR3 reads CASSYVPRGPIGYEQYF. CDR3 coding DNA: TGTGCCAGCAGTTACGTCCCCAGGGGGCCAATCGGCTACGAGCAGTACTTC.

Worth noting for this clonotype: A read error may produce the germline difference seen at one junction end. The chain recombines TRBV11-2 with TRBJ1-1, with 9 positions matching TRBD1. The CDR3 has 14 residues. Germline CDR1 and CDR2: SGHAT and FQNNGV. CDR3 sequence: CASSLGQGATEASF. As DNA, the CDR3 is TGTGCCAGCAGCTTGGGACAGGGTGCCACTGAAGCTTCCTTT.

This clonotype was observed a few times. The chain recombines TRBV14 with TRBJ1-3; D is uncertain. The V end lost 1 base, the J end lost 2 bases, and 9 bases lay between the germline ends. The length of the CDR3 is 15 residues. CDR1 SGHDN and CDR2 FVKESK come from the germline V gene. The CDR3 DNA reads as TGTGCCAGCAGCCAAGTTGGGATAACTGGAAACACCATATATTTT. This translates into CASSQVGITGNTIYF.